A single TCR beta chain is shown here with its context. Its antigen is currently not known. Qualities for individual bases were not recorded, and no much larger clone is one base off. The data are from a study of blood T cells in healthy people across ages (dated by TCRdb to the mid-2010s). Notes on the research overall: Template switching captured roughly one uniquely barcoded TCR beta cDNA molecule per two T cells in model experiments. To track age-related changes in TCR beta repertoire diversity, the study relied on deep sequencing normalized with unique cDNA molecular identifiers. The donors were split into four age groups: young (average about 15 years), middle-aged (39), aged (over 55) and long-lived (82). To avoid experimental bias, donors of different ages were spread randomly across the sequencing lanes. Two additional independent replicas of 1 million unique cDNA reads from the same blood draw were analyzed for two donors (one aged 18 to 30 and one aged 80 or older).

General study outcomes and caveats: Estimates of total diversity based on one million sequenced T cells were regarded as lower bounds and as underestimates. As age increased, observed TCR beta diversity per million T cells dropped in a roughly linear way, and a significant reduction was already evident by age about 40. Because donor CMV infection status was unknown, age-related changes in expanded clonotypes were potentially confounded. Compared with the aged group, more naive CD4+ T cells, fewer expanded clones and increased TCR diversity were shown by the long-lived group, suggesting age selection. Because profiling used bulk unsorted PBMCs, naive and antigen-experienced compartments could not be compared conclusively. The percentage of naive T cells measured by flow cytometry correlated strongly with observed TCR beta diversity.

The donors were roughly 40 Caucasian individuals from Russia, aged roughly 6 to 100 years, who were systemically healthy. Each donor gave approximately 9.3 milliliters of peripheral blood, collected into EDTA-treated Vacutainer tubes. PBMCs were isolated by Ficoll-Paque density-gradient centrifugation, with at least 6 million obtained per sample. Trizol reagent was used to extract total RNA from the PBMCs, yielding at least 5 micrograms per sample. For every donor, an aliquot of PBMCs went through flow cytometry to measure the percentages of naive CD45RAhigh/CD27high T cells. From a lookup of the germline V gene (reference sequence), CDR1 and CDR2 are LGHDT and YNNKEL. V is clipped by 5 bases and J by 8 bases, and the sequence between their germline boundaries is 13 bases long. Its CDR3 holds 13 amino acids, cysteine through phenylalanine. Only the CDR3 portion is preserved as DNA: 39 bases, with reading frame beginning at the first base.

Receptors were amplified or captured by 5' RACE. Sequencing used an Illumina HiSeq 2500. A second PCR of roughly 6 to 11 cycles was run with a J-beta primer mix and a sample-barcoded 5' primer. Each TCR beta cDNA molecule received a unique molecular identifier from a template-switch 5' adaptor carrying 12 random nucleotides. At least 2.5 million CDR3-containing paired-end reads were obtained from each sample. First-strand cDNA was synthesized from all RNA with the Mint cDNA synthesis kit, primed by a TRBC-specific oligonucleotide. After uracil-DNA glycosylase treatment, a first 18-cycle PCR used universal primers M1SS and BC2_uni_R on all cDNA. For the original study's pipeline: Each sample was normalized by randomly selecting 1 million high-quality reads, each carrying a distinct molecular identifier. Instead of being binned into consensus sequences, reads with shared molecular identifiers were discarded. MiTCR, with a Q25 quality threshold and the strictest error-elimination algorithm, was used for CDR3 identification, clonotype clustering and error correction. A nonparametric unseen species model with Euler transformation was used to estimate lower-bound total TCR beta diversity. The public reads were reprocessed in TCRdb via fastp at Q25 and MiXCR, keeping in-frame beta chains. A single entry per CDR3 protein holds the most common genes and DNA from its merged rows. The V and J calls were determined by TCRdb, not by the authors. The sample table records 550,000 to 750,000 distinct CDR3 sequences; roughly 21% of these occur just once. The top ten clones comprise 3% to 4.5% of the sample.

The specimen sequenced was blood. The sequence came from a man between 65 and 85 years old in good health. This chain joins TRBV3-1 to TRBJ2-1; the D segment could be TRBD1, given 5 matching bases. The sequenced DNA: TGTGCCAGCAGCGACACAAGGGGTGATGAGCAGTTCTTC. Translated, this gives CASSDTRGDEQFF.